The 23 T cell receptor beta chains reported below all come from one sample, sequenced in a study of T cells in Graves' hyperthyroidism and ophthalmopathy. Amplified TCR beta CDR3 regions derived from RNA transcripts. Primed by the HTBI set, a first-round RT-PCR was run on the TCR CDR3. Each CDR3 protein is one row after TCRdb ran MiXCR on the multiplex PCR reads. The data show around 620,000 distinct CDR3 sequences, under 60% seen once. Sequenced: peripheral blood or thyroid tissue (not recorded which). These receptors originate from an adult woman with Graves' disease, either hyperthyroidism or ophthalmopathy (not recorded which).

The gene calls are TRBV9 and TRBJ2-2; 7 bases agree with TRBD1. CDR1 and CDR2 from the germline V gene are SGDLS and YYNGEE. Trimming took 0 bases from V and 7 from J; bases not matched to a gene: 3. The CDR3 has 14 amino acids. CDR3 DNA: TGTGCCAGCAGCGTAGGGGACAGTGGCGGGGAGCTGTTTTTT. As protein: CASSVGDSGGELFF.

This clonotype was seen a handful of times. The rearrangement joins TRBV7-8 to TRBJ2-5; 10 nucleotides line up with TRBD2. CDR3 size: 15 residues. The germline CDR1 and CDR2 sequences are SGHVS and FQNEAQ. J gave up 1 base and V 5 bases, and 4 bases lay outside the gene matches. CDR3 amino acids: CASSQERGGQETQYF. The CDR3 DNA sequence: TGTGCCAGCAGCCAAGAGCGGGGGGGCCAAGAGACCCAGTACTTC.

The chain has TRBV7-6 and TRBJ1-2; a possible D gene is TRBD1 (6 bases). Trimming cost V 0 bases and J 4 bases, with 15 bases left between them. The germline V gene has CDR1 SGHVS and CDR2 FNYEAQ. CDR3 length: 16 amino acids. The CDR3 DNA sequence: TGTGCCAGCAGCTTAGCCGGGGGGGCCGTAGGCTATGGCTACACCTTC. The encoded protein is CASSLAGGAVGYGYTF.

With respect to this clonotype: Since a much larger clone is just one base distant, this may be a read error. The rearrangement joins TRBV5-1 to TRBJ1-2; 9 bases map to TRBD1. The CDR3 covers 16 residues. CDR1 SGHRS and CDR2 YFSETQ come from the germline V gene. J gave up 4 bases and V 7 bases, and 14 bases lay outside the gene matches. The CDR3 region has the DNA TGCGCCAGCGGCCTGGGACAGGGCAGTCCGTTCTATGGCTACACCTTC. Translation gives CASGLGQGSPFYGYTF.

The chain carries TRBV9 and TRBJ1-6; 10 nucleotides agree with TRBD1. Looked up from germline, CDR1 is SGDLS and CDR2 is YYNGEE. Trimming at V came to 5 bases and at J to 6 bases, leaving 8 bases not matched to a gene. The length of the CDR3 is 16 residues. The CDR3 is CASSGPGQGFNSPLHF. The CDR3 bases are TGTGCCAGCAGTGGACCGGGACAGGGGTTTAATTCACCCCTCCACTTT.

This clonotype was seen many times. V and J are TRBV15 and TRBJ2-2; possible D gene TRBD2, 6 bases. Germline CDR1 LNHNV, CDR2 YYDKDF (reference sequence). V lost 5 bases to trimming and J lost 7 bases, with 23 bases between them. There are 17 residues in the CDR3. The CDR3 reads CATSDPVEEGRGGELFF. Written as DNA, the CDR3 is TGTGCCACCAGCGACCCGGTGGAGGAGGGCCGGGGCGGGGAGCTGTTTTTT.

The chain employs TRBV7-9 and TRBJ1-1; possibly TRBD1 for D (5 bases). The CDR3 runs to 14 residues. V lost 1 base, J lost 6 bases, and 12 bases lay in between. Germline CDR1 SEHNR, CDR2 FQNEAQ (reference sequence). CDR3 bases: TGTGCCAGCAGCTTAGGTCAGGGCGACGCTGAAGCTTTCTTT. Translation gives CASSLGQGDAEAFF.

This clonotype was found many times. The chain couples TRBV28 to TRBJ2-7; 9 positions agree with TRBD1. The CDR3 has 13 amino acids. Germline values: CDR1 MDHEN, CDR2 SYDVKM. The junction had 8 bases not matched to a gene; V was cut back by 11 bases and J by 3 bases. CDR3 coding DNA: TGTGCCCTAGCCGGGACAGGGAACTACGAGCAGTACTTC. Translating gives CALAGTGNYEQYF.

V and J are TRBV6-1 and TRBJ2-5; TRBD2 agrees at 14 bases. J gave up 4 bases and V 5 bases, and 9 bases lay outside the gene matches. The length of the CDR3 is 17 residues. The germline CDR1 and CDR2 sequences are MNHNS and SASEGT. Written as DNA, the CDR3 is TGTGCCAGCAGTCGAATCGGGACTAGCGGGAGACGAGAGACCCAGTACTTC. Translation gives CASSRIGTSGRRETQYF.

V gene TRBV11-2 combines with J gene TRBJ1-2; D remains ambiguous. In germline, CDR1 is SGHAT, CDR2 FQNNGV. This CDR3 contains 14 residues. V was clipped by 4 bases and J by 5 bases, with 14 bases between them. DNA for the CDR3: TGTGCCAGCAGCTCTACCGGAACGGGATATGGCTACACCTTC. Translated, it gives CASSSTGTGYGYTF. The variable domain in full, with the rest retrieved from reference TRBV11-2 and TRBJ1-2, is EAGVAQSPRYKIIEKRQSVAFWCNPISGHATLYWYQQILGQGPKLLIQFQNNGVVDDSQLPKDRFSAERLKGVDSTLKIQPAKLEDSAVYLCASSSTGTGYGYTFGSGTRLTVV.

The table lists this clonotype with many counts. Relative to the germline gene, one junction end is altered; a read error may explain this. The rearrangement links TRBV2 to TRBJ2-5; D might be TRBD2 (7 bases). CDR1 and CDR2 (germline): SNHLY, FYNNEI. The CDR3 loop spans 13 amino acids. The CDR3 nucleotides are TGCGCCAGCAGTGAGGGGGGGGCTGAGACCCAGTACTTC. It encodes CASSEGGAETQYF.

The V and J genes are TRBV7-9 and TRBJ2-6; possibly TRBD2 for D (5 bases). The ends were cut back, 2 bases at V and 4 bases at J, with 18 bases in the middle. The germline gives CDR1 SEHNR, CDR2 FQNEAQ (reference sequence). The CDR3 totals 18 residues. The CDR3 protein is CASSLPWERETGANVLTF. As DNA, the CDR3 is TGTGCCAGCAGCTTACCCTGGGAGAGGGAGACCGGGGCCAACGTCCTGACTTTC. Full variable domain (rest looked up from reference TRBV7-9 and TRBJ2-6): DTGVSQNPRHKITKRGQNVTFRCDPISEHNRLYWYRQTLGQGPEFLTYFQNEAQLEKSRLLSDRFSAERPKGSFSTLEIQRTEQGDSAMYLCASSLPWERETGANVLTFGAGSRLTVL.

In this sample, this clonotype turned up a few times. The rearrangement uses TRBV24-1 and TRBJ1-1, with 7 bases lining up with TRBD1. CDR1 and CDR2 from the germline V gene are KGHDR and SFDVKD. The CDR3 spans 13 residues. After removal of 3 bases from V and 10 bases from J, the junction contained 7 bases not matched to a gene. CDR3 coding DNA: TGTGCCACCAGTGATACCCGACAGGGCGCAGCTTTCTTT. Encoded protein: CATSDTRQGAAFF.

This clonotype was seen many times. The chain combines TRBV12-3 or TRBV12-4 with TRBJ1-2; D is unclear. V dropped 1 base and J dropped 8 bases, with 8 bases sitting between them. The CDR3 is 12 amino acids. CDR3 sequence: CASSLGREGYTF. The CDR3, as DNA: TGTGCCAGCAGTTTAGGACGGGAAGGCTACACCTTC.

J is TRBJ2-6 and V is TRBV7-6; maybe TRBD2 (6 bases). The CDR3 length is 13 residues. Deletions cut 4 bases from V and 11 bases from J, with 12 bases between. Germline CDR1 is SGHVS and CDR2 is FNYEAQ. In DNA, the CDR3 is TGTGCCAGCAGCTCCGGGGGTGTCTACGTCCTGACTTTC. Amino acids: CASSSGGVYVLTF. The full variable domain, in which reference TRBV7-6 and TRBJ2-6 provide the parts outside the CDR3, is GAGVSQSPRYKVTKRGQDVALRCDPISGHVSLYWYRQALGQGPEFLTYFNYEAQQDKSGLPNDRFSAERPEGSISTLTIQRTEQRDSAMYRCASSSGGVYVLTFGAGSRLTVL.

This clonotype has at least ten counts. V gene TRBV20-1 combines with J gene TRBJ2-5; D uncertain. Germline values: CDR1 DFQATT, CDR2 SNEGSKA (reference sequence). Deletions cut 1 base from V and 3 bases from J, with 12 bases between. The CDR3 consists of 14 residues. CDR3 sequence: CSARALGPEETQYF. CDR3 DNA: TGCAGTGCTAGAGCTTTAGGGCCTGAAGAGACCCAGTACTTC.

The chain is built from TRBV7-9 and TRBJ2-1; 9 bases are shared with TRBD1. The V gene's germline CDR1 is SEHNR and CDR2 FQNEAQ (reference sequence). Trimming removed 3 bases from V and 5 bases from J; junction bases left unmatched: 2. The CDR3 is made up of 14 amino acids. In DNA, the CDR3 is TGTGCCAGCAGCTTCCGGGACAGGGACAATGAGCAGTTCTTC. Its translation: CASSFRDRDNEQFF.

This chain connects TRBV12-3 or TRBV12-4 to TRBJ2-3; TRBD1 aligns across 8 bases. CDR3 length equals 16 residues. V dropped 6 bases and J dropped 1; count of bases not matched to a gene: 9. The CDR3 DNA reads TGTGCCAGCAGGGACAGGGAGGTAGAGGGCACAGATACGCAGTATTTT. It yields the protein CASRDREVEGTDTQYF.

The V and J genes are TRBV6-1 and TRBJ2-2; 12 positions agree with TRBD2. Losses at the gene ends were 6 bases for V and 4 bases for J; bases not matched to a gene: 15. CDR1 is MNHNS and CDR2 is SASEGT in the germline V gene. The CDR3 is 19 amino acids. The CDR3 coding sequence is TGTGCCAGCAGGCAGGGGGAGACTCTAGCGGGAGGGGGCACCGGGGAGCTGTTTTTT. Protein: CASRQGETLAGGGTGELFF.

V gene TRBV10-2 combines with J gene TRBJ2-7; TRBD1 is a possible D gene (5 bases). Germline V gene sequence: CDR1 WSHSY, CDR2 SAAADI. This CDR3 comprises 12 residues. The V and J ends lost 6 bases and 3 bases respectively, with 9 bases between them. CDR3 nucleotides: TGCGCCAGCAGGGCTGACAGCTACGAGCAGTACTTC. This codes for CASRADSYEQYF.

This clonotype was seen many times. The gene calls are TRBV12-3 or TRBV12-4 and TRBJ1-1; D is undetermined. The CDR3 sequence is 13 residues long. V lost 5 bases to trimming and J lost 1 base, with 8 bases between them. The CDR3 is CASSLTPNTEAFF. In DNA form, the CDR3 reads TGTGCCAGCAGTCTTACACCGAACACTGAAGCTTTCTTT.

This clonotype was detected ten times or more. The V gene is TRBV7-6, the J gene TRBJ1-4; 8 bases match TRBD1. This CDR3 region has 14 residues. The germline gives CDR1 SGHVS, CDR2 FNYEAQ. The junction had 5 bases not matched to a gene; V was cut back by 3 bases and J by 8 bases. The CDR3 coding sequence is TGTGCCAGCAGCTTTCGGGACAGGAAAGAAAAACTGTTTTTT. The encoded protein is CASSFRDRKEKLFF.

The chain has TRBV11-1 and TRBJ2-4; D perhaps matches TRBD2 (6 bases). Germline V gene lookup returns CDR1 SGHAT and CDR2 FQDESV (reference sequence). The CDR3 sequence is 16 residues long. Trimming stripped 6 bases from V and 7 bases from J, with 22 bases between. The CDR3 reads CASSPAAGKRGNIQYF. The CDR3, as DNA: TGTGCCAGCAGTCCTGCAGCGGGCAAAAGGGGTAACATTCAGTACTTC.